Given below is one T cell receptor (beta chain) in context. Looked up from germline, CDR1 is LNHNV and CDR2 is YYDKDF (reference sequence). The V gene end was trimmed by 5 bases and the J gene end by 4 bases; junction bases not matched to a gene: 5. The CDR3 spans 14 residues. The record originates from a study of blood T cell repertoires in COVID-19. Authors' processing steps: From reference gene primer amplification, estimates of nucleated cell counts were derived. Produced via immunoSEQ multiplex PCR; TCRdb's table is partial and in-frame only. V and J calls and clone size come straight from that table; D and trimming were deduced from the DNA. The table includes 200,000 to 250,000 clones, about 90% detected once.

Material: PBMCs or T cells enriched from blood (not recorded which). The V gene is TRBV15, the J gene TRBJ2-7, with 10 bases identical to TRBD1. The sequence came from a man under 40 who had recovered from COVID-19. The CDR3 coding sequence is TGTGCCACCAGCGAGAGGGACAGGGGATACGAGCAGTACTTC. This translates into CATSERDRGYEQYF.